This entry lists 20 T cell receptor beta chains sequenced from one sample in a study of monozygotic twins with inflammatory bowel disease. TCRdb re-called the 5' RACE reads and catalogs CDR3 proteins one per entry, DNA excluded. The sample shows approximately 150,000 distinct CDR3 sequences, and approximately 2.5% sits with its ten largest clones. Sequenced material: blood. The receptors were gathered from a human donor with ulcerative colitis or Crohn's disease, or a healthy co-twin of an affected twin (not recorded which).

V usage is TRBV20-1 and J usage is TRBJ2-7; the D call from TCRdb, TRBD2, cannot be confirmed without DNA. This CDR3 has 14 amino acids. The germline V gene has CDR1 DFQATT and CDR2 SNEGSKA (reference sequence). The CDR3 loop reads CSASFSTPPFEQYF.

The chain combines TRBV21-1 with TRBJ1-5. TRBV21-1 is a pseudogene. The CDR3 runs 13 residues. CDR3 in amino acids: CASSKGIRQPQHF.

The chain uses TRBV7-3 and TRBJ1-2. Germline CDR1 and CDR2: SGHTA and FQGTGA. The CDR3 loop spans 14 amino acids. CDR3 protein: CASSLDGPNYGYTF.

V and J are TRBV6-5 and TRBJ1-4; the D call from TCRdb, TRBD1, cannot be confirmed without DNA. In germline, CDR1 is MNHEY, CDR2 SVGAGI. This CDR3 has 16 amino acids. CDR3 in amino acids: CASSWGPGGYNEKLFF.

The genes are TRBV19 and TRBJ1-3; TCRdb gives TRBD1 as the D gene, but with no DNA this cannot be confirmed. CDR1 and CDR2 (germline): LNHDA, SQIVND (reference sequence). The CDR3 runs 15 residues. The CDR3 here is CASGKNRDSGNTIYF.

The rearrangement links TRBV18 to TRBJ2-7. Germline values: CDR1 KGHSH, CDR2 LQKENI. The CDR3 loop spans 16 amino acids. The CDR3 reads CASSPPTAESSYEQYF.

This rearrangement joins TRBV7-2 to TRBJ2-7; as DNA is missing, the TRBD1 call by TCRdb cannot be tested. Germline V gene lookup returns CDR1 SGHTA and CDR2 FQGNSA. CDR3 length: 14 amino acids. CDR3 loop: CASSSNARQYEQYF.

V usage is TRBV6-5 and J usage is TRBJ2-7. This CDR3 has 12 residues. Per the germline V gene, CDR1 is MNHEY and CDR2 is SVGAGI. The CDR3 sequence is CASGETSYEQYF.

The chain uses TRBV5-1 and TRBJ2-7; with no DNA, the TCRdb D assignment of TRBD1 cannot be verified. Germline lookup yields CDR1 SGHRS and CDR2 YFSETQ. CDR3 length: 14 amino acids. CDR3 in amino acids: CASSRTGASYEQYF.

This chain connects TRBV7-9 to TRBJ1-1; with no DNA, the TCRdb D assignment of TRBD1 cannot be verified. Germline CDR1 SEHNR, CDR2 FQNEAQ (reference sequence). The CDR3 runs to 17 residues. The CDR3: CASSLAGDRGRNTEAFF.

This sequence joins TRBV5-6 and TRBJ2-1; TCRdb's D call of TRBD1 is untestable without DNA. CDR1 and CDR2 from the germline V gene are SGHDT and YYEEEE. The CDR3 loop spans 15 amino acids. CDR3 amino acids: CASSNRGRGYNEQFF.

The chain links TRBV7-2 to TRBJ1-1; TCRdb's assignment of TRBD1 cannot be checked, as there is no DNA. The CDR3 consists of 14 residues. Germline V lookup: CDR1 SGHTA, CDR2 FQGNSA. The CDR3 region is CASSSSRVNTEAFF.

CDR3 sequence reads: CASSLPPGLLNSPLHF. V usage is TRBV7-2 and J usage is TRBJ1-6; TCRdb outputs TRBD1, but without DNA this stays unchecked. Germline CDR1 and CDR2: SGHTA and FQGNSA. The CDR3 spans 16 residues.

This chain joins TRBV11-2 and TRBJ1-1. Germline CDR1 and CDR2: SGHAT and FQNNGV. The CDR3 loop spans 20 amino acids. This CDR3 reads CASSSRPDGRGPPMNTEAFF.

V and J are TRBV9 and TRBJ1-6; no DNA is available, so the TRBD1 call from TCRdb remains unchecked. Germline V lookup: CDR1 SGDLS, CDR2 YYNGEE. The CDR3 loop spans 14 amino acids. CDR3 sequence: CASSAVRGNSPLHF.

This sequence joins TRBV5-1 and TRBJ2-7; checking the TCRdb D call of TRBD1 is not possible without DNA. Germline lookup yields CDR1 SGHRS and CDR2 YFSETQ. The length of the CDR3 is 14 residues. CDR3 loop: CASSPRDSRYEQYF.

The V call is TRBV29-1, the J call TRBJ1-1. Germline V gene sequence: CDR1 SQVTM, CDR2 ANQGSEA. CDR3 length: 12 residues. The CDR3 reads CSVLGLGTEAFF.

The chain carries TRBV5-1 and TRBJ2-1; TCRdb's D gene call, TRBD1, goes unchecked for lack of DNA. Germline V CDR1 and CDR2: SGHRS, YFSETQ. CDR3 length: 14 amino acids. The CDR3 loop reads CASSSKQGSNEQFF.

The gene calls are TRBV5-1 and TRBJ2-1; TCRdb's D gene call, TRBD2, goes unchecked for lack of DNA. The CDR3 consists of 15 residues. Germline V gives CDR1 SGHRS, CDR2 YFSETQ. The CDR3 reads CASSTAGGPFNEQFF.

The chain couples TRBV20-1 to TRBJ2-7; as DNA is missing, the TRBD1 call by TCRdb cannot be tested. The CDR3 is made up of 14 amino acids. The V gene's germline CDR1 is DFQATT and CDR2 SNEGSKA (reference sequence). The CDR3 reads CSAIYRGHSYEQYF.